This T cell receptor beta chain was profiled in a study of glioma-infiltrating T cells. In its sample, this clonotype was seen many times. The antigen remains unidentified. Germline V gene lookup returns CDR1 DFQATT and CDR2 SNEGSKA (reference sequence). The CDR3 covers 15 residues. With V trimmed by 1 base and J by 8 bases, 8 bases remained unmatched. Whole-study findings and limits: Tissue-blood divergence was below expectation in non-neoplastic patients, above in gliomas.

TCR alpha and beta CDR3 regions were amplified from RNA using iRepertoire nested multiplex PCR. TCRdb redid the calling of the multiplex PCR reads with MiXCR, one entry per CDR3 protein. The sample includes approximately 110,000 distinct CDR3 sequences, less than 30% of them seen just once. The sequencing input was glioma tissue, nonneoplastic brain tissue, or PBMCs (not recorded which). The receptor was isolated from a human donor with low-grade glioma or glioblastoma, undergoing nonglioma brain surgery, or in good health (not recorded which). This chain joins TRBV20-1 and TRBJ1-4; 9 bases agree with TRBD1. The chain's CDR3 is CSARAITGGREKLFF. CDR3 nucleotide sequence: TGCAGTGCTAGAGCAATTACAGGGGGCCGAGAAAAACTGTTTTTT.